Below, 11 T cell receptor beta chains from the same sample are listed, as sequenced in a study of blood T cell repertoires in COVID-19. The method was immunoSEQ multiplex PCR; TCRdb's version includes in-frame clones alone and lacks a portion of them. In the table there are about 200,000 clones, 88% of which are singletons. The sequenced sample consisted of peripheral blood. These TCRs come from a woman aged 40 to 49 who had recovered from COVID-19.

Here the CDR3 reads CASSLGRDILYEQYF. CDR3 DNA: TGTGCCAGCAGCCTGGGCCGGGACATTCTATACGAGCAGTACTTC. This rearrangement joins TRBV3-1 (or the pseudogene TRBV3-2) to TRBJ2-7; possibly TRBD1 for D (6 bases). The V end was cut by 4 bases, the J end by 4 bases, with 17 bases between. The CDR3 has 15 residues. Germline V gene lookup returns CDR1 LGHDT and CDR2 YNNKEL (reference sequence).

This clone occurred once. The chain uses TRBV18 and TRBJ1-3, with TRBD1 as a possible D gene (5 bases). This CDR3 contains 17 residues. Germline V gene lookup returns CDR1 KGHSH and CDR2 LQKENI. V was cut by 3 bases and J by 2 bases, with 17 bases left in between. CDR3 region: CASSPLQAQGAGNTIYF. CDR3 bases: TGTGCCAGCTCACCCCTGCAGGCCCAGGGCGCTGGAAACACCATATATTTT. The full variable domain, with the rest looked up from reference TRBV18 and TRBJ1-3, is NAGVMQNPRHLVRRRGQEARLRCSPMKGHSHVYWYRQLPEEGLKFMVYLQKENIIDESGMPKERFSAEFPKEGPSILRIQQVVRGDSAAYFCASSPLQAQGAGNTIYFGEGSWLTVV.

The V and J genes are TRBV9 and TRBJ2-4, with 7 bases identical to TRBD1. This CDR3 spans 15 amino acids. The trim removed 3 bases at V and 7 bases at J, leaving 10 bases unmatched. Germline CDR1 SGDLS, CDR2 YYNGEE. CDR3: CASSAPVGDSNIQYF. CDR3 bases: TGTGCCAGCAGCGCGCCAGTGGGGGACAGTAACATTCAGTACTTC.

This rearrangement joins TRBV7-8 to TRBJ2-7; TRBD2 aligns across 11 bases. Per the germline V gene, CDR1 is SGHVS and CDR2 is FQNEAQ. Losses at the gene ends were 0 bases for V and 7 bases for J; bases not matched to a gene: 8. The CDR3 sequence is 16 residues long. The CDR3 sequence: CASSLASGLAGGEQYF. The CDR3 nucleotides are TGTGCCAGCAGCTTAGCGTCCGGACTAGCGGGCGGAGAGCAGTACTTC.

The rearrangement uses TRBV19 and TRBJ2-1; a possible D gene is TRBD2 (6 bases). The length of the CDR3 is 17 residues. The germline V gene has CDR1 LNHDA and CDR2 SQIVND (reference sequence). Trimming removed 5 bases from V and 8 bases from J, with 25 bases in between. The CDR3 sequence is CASSPRGSGPTGYEQFF. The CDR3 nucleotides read TGTGCCAGTAGTCCTCGAGGTAGCGGACCAACCGGCTATGAGCAGTTCTTC.

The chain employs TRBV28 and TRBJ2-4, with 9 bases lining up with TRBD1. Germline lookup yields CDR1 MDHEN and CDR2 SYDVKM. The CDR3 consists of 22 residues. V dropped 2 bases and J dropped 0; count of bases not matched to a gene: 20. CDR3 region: CASSLIRTGGYSPLLAKNIQYF. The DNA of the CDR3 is TGTGCCAGCAGTTTAATCCGAACAGGGGGCTATAGCCCTCTGCTAGCCAAAAACATTCAGTACTTC.

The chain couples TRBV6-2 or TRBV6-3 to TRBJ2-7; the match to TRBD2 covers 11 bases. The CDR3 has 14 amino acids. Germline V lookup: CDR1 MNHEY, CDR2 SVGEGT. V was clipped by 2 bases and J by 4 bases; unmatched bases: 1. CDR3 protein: CASSYTSGSYEQYF. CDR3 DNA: TGTGCCAGCAGTTACACTAGCGGGAGTTACGAGCAGTACTTC.

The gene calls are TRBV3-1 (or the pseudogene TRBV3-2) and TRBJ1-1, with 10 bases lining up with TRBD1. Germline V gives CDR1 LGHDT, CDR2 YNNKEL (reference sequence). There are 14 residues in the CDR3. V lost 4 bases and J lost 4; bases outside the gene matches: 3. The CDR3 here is CASSRQGAVTEAFF. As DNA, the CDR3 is TGTGCCAGCAGCCGACAGGGGGCCGTCACTGAAGCTTTCTTT.

CDR3 bases: TGTGCCAGCAGCAAAGGGACACAATTTAACTATGGCTACACCTTC. It codes for CASSKGTQFNYGYTF. The chain joins TRBV6-5 to TRBJ1-2; weak D call: TRBD1 (6 bases). Germline V lookup: CDR1 MNHEY, CDR2 SVGAGI. Trimming shortened V by 6 bases and J by 1 base, and 15 bases separated the two germline ends. CDR3 length: 15 residues.

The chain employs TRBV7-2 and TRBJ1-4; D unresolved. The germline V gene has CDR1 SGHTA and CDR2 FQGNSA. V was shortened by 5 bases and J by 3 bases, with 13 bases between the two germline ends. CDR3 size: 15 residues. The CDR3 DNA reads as TGTGCCAGCAGCCCGGTGGGCGCAGCTAATGAAAAACTGTTTTTT. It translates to CASSPVGAANEKLFF.

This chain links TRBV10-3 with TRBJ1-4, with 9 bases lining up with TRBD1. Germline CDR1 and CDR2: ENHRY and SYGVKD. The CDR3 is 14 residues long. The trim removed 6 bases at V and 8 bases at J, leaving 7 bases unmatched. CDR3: CAISRDRVGEKLFF. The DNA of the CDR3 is TGTGCCATCAGCCGGGACAGGGTGGGGGAAAAACTGTTTTTT.